This TCR beta chain was documented in a study of blood T cell repertoires in COVID-19. Study details: COVID-19 samples from acute and convalescent phases originated in the United States, Italy and Spain. PBMCs, B-cell-depleted T cells, or T cells provided the cDNA or gDNA that made up the material.

V lost 6 bases, J lost 7 bases, and 14 bases stayed unmatched. CDR1 and CDR2 (germline): SGHTS, YDEGEE. There are 17 residues in the CDR3. In the authors' workflow: Reference gene primer amplification gave estimated nucleated cell counts. Sequencing used immunoSEQ multiplex PCR; TCRdb keeps in-frame clones, though not all of them. V, J and clone size were drawn from that table, and D and trimming were deduced from the DNA. The sample shows about 260,000 clones, 87% of them seen only once. The material sequenced was peripheral blood. This chain uses TRBV5-8 with TRBJ1-5; 12 bases line up with TRBD1. This clonotype was sampled from a middle-aged woman who had recovered from COVID-19. In nucleotides, the CDR3 is TGTGCCAGCACTGGGACAGGGGGCCAAACGGTAGGACAGCCCCAGCATTTT. This encodes CASTGTGGQTVGQPQHF.